This TCR beta chain came from a study of PD-L1 blockade in urothelial cancer. About the study: Earlier, patients had received 0 to 3 chemotherapy regimens. T cells were recovered from blood samples at a median of roughly 150,000.

Germline V CDR1 and CDR2: SGHTA, FQGTGA. The trim removed 4 bases at V and 5 bases at J, leaving 8 bases unmatched. This CDR3 spans 16 amino acids. Synthetic TCR analog templates were spiked into each PCR. Generated by immunoSEQ multiplex PCR, the TCRdb table keeps only in-frame clones and is missing some. The profile shows about 90,000 clones, around 78% of them singletons. The time point was: peripheral blood 6 weeks after treatment start. Diagnoses among patients were locally advanced or metastatic urothelial carcinoma. The sample here was PBMCs, taken around atezolizumab (anti-PD-L1) treatment. The J gene is TRBJ2-3, the V gene TRBV7-3; TRBD2 matches 11 bases. This clonotype was sampled from a man in his 70s with urothelial cancer. The CDR3 region has the DNA TGTGCCAGCAGCTCATCGGGACTAGCGGTAGGAGATACGCAGTATTTT. It translates to CASSSSGLAVGDTQYF. Drawing the rest from reference TRBV7-3 and TRBJ2-3, the complete variable domain is GAGVSQTPSNKVTEKGKYVELRCDPISGHTALYWYRQSLGQGPEFLIYFQGTGAADDSGLPNDRFFAVRPEGSVSTLKIQRTERGDSAVYLCASSSSGLAVGDTQYFGPGTRLTVL.